This T cell receptor (beta chain) was identified during a study of regulatory T cells in long-lasting Graves disease. Time point meaning: persistent/refractory GD, antithyroid drugs over 5 years with positive TRAb. From RNA extracted from PBMCs, the TCR library was made. The CDR3 has 14 amino acids. The germline V gene has CDR1 MNHNS and CDR2 SASEGT. The V end lost 5 bases, the J end lost 1 base, and 11 bases lay between the germline ends. This clonotype was picked up many times. CDR3 regions were amplified by Arm-PCR using iRepertoire HTBI primers to build TCR beta libraries. TCRdb re-derived calls from the multiplex PCR reads in MiXCR, one entry per CDR3 protein. The sample shows 400,000 to 500,000 distinct CDR3 sequences, about 22% of them seen only once.

The sequences come from peripheral blood mononuclear cells (PBMCs), collected when the disease was refractory, from a patient treated with antithyroid drugs. The V gene is TRBV6-1, the J gene TRBJ1-1, with D possibly TRBD1 on 5 matching bases. The clonotype originates from a female donor with Graves disease. The chain's CDR3 is CASSRDRENTEAFF. The CDR3 DNA follows: TGTGCCAGCAGTCGCGACAGAGAGAACACTGAAGCTTTCTTT.